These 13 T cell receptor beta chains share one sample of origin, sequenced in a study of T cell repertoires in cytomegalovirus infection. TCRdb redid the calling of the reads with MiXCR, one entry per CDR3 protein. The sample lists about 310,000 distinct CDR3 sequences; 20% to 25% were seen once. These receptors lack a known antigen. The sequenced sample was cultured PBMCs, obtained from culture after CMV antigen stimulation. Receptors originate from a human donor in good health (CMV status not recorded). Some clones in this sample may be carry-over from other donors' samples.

This CDR3 is CASSLGVAVLTGELFF. CDR3 nucleotides: TGTGCCAGCAGCTTGGGCGTAGCGGTACTCACCGGGGAGCTGTTTTTT. The chain combines TRBV5-8 with TRBJ2-2, with D perhaps matching TRBD2 (6 bases). Deletions cut 0 bases from V and 4 bases from J, with 13 bases between. In germline, CDR1 is SGHTS, CDR2 YDEGEE. The CDR3 totals 16 residues.

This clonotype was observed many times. The CDR3 nucleotides read TGTGCCAGCAGCCGCGGACTGAGGAGCAATGAGCAGTTCTTC. Translated: CASSRGLRSNEQFF. V usage is TRBV7-2 and J usage is TRBJ2-1; D perhaps matches TRBD2 (5 bases). Germline lookup yields CDR1 SGHTA and CDR2 FQGNSA. CDR3 size: 14 residues. Trimming removed 5 bases at V and 6 bases at J, with 14 bases between.

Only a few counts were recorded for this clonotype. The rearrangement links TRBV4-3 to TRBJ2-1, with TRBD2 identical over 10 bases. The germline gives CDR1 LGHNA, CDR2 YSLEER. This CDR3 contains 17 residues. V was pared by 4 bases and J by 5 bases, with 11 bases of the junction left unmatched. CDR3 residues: CASSPSLAGDLNNEQFF. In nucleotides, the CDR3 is TGCGCCAGCAGCCCCAGCCTAGCGGGAGACTTGAACAATGAGCAGTTCTTC.

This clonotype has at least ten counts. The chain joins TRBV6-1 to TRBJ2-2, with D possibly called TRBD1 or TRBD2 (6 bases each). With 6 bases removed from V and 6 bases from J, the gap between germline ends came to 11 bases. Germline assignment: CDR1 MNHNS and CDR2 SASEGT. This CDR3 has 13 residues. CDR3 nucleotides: TGTGCCAGCAGGAGGGGGGAGGCCGGGGAGCTGTTTTTT. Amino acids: CASRRGEAGELFF.

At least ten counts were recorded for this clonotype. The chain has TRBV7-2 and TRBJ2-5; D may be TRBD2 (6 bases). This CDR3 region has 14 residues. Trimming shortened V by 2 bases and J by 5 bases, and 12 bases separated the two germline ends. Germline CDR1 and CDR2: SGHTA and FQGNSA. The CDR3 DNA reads TGTGCCAGCAGCTTAAAAACTAGCCGCGAGACCCAGTACTTC. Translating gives CASSLKTSRETQYF.

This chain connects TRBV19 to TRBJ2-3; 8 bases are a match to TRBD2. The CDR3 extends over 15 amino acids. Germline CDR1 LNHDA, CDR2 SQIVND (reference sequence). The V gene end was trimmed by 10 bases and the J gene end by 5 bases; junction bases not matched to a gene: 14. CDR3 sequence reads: CATERAGDRGDTQYF. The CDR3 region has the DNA TGTGCCACAGAAAGAGCGGGAGATCGGGGAGATACGCAGTATTTT.

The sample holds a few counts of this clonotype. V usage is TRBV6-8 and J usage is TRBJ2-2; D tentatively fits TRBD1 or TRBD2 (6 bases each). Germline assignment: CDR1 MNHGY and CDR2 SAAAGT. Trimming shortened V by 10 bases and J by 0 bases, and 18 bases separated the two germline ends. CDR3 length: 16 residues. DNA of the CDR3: TGTGCCACGCTGAGGGGGAGGCCGACGAACACCGGGGAGCTGTTTTTT. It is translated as CATLRGRPTNTGELFF.

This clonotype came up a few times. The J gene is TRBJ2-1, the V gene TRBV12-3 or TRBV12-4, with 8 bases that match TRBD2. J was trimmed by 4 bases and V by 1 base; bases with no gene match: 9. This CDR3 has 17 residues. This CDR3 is CASSLVLLGLEYNEQFF. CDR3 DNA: TGTGCCAGCAGTTTAGTTTTGTTGGGACTAGAATACAATGAGCAGTTCTTC.

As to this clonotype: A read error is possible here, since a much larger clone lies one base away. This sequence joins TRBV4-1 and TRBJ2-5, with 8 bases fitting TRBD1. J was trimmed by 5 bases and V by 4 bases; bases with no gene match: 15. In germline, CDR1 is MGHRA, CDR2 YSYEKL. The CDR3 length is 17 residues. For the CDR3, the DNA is TGCGCCAGCAGCCCCATTTGGGCACCGACAGGGGCGGAGACCCAGTACTTC. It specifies CASSPIWAPTGAETQYF.

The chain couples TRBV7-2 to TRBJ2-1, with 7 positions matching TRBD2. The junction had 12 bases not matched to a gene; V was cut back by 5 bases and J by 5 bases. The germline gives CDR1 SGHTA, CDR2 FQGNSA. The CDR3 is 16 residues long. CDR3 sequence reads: CASSLGMGRVDNEQFF. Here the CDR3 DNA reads TGTGCCAGCAGCCTGGGGATGGGGAGGGTGGACAATGAGCAGTTCTTC.

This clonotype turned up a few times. The CDR3 DNA reads as TGTGCCAGCAGCCAGACAGCGATAAGCACAGATACGCAGTATTTT. This gives the protein CASSQTAISTDTQYF. The chain has TRBV4-2 and TRBJ2-3; TRBD1 is a possible D gene (5 bases). V was cut by 3 bases and J by 0 bases, with 10 bases left in between. The length of the CDR3 is 15 residues. Germline V CDR1 and CDR2: LGHNA, YNFKEQ.

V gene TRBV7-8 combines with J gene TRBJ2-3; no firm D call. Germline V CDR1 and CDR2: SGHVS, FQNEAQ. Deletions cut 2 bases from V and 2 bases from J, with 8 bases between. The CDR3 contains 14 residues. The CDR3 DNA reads TGTGCCAGCAGCTTATTATTATTCACAGATACGCAGTATTTT. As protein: CASSLLLFTDTQYF.

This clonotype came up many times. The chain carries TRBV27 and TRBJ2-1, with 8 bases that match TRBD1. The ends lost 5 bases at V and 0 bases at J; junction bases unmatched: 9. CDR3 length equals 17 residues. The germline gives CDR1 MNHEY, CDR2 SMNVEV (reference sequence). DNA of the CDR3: TGTGCCAGCAGTCCAGGGGGCGGCCCGAGCTCCTACAATGAGCAGTTCTTC. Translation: CASSPGGGPSSYNEQFF.